This TCR beta chain was captured in a study of blood T cell repertoires in COVID-19. About the research overall: T cells, B-cell-depleted T cells, or PBMCs provided the cDNA or gDNA that served as material.

The V gene end was trimmed by 5 bases and the J gene end by 5 bases; junction bases not matched to a gene: 5. CDR1 and CDR2 (germline): PRHDT, FYEKMQ (reference sequence). The CDR3 covers 14 residues. Authors' data handling: Nucleated cell number was recorded as an estimate derived from reference gene primer amplification. Clones were read by immunoSEQ multiplex PCR, and TCRdb kept only the in-frame ones, dropping some. V and J calls and clone size are as listed in that table; D and trimming were resolved from the DNA. The sample lists roughly 4,900 clones, approximately 73% occurring once. Sequencing was carried out using peripheral blood. The V gene is TRBV13, the J gene TRBJ1-3; 8 nucleotides agree with TRBD1. The TCR sequence derives from a human donor in a cohort sampled during active COVID-19. CDR3 loop: CASSVRQGRNTIYF. DNA of the CDR3: TGTGCCAGCAGCGTAAGACAGGGGCGAAACACCATATATTTT.